The rows below give T cell receptor beta chains drawn from one sample of a study of blood T cell repertoires in COVID-19. Profiled with immunoSEQ multiplex PCR; TCRdb holds only in-frame clones, not every one. Of about 260,000 clones listed, around 80% are singletons. The sequencing sample was made of peripheral blood. The source is a man aged 55 to 70 with acute or convalescent COVID-19. The CDR3 runs from the conserved cysteine through the conserved F or W. The D gene is left open where the match is weak. A clone size is listed for some rows: how often the clone was seen (once, few, many), or a class if it is expanded.

>once|TRBV5-1|TRBJ1-2|TRBD1
TGCGCCAGCAGCTTGGGGACAGGGGGCTATAGAGGCTACACCTTC
CASSLGTGGYRGYTF
>-|TRBV6-5|TRBJ2-7|TRBD1
TGTGCCAGCAGTTTCCGCCGGGGACAGGAATCCTACGAGCAGTACTTC
CASSFRRGQESYEQYF
>-|TRBV27|TRBJ2-1|TRBD2
TGTGCCAGCAGGGTTCTAGCGGGGGGTGTCAATGAGCAGTTCTTC
CASRVLAGGVNEQFF
>-|TRBV7-6|TRBJ2-1|TRBD2
TGTGCCAGCAGCTTAGAGGGGACTAGCGGGAGGAGCTCCTACAATGAGCAGTTCTTC
CASSLEGTSGRSSYNEQFF
>-|TRBV9|TRBJ1-1|-
TGTGCCAGCAGCGTAGCAACAGACACTGAAGCTTTCTTT
CASSVATDTEAFF
>-|TRBV5-1|TRBJ2-5|TRBD1
TGCGCCAGCAGCGAGACAGGGATGGAGACCCAGTACTTC
CASSETGMETQYF
>-|TRBV5-4|TRBJ2-2|TRBD2
TGTGCCAGCAGCTTGGCCGGGGGGGCGAACACCGGGGAGCTGTTTTTT
CASSLAGGANTGELFF
>-|TRBV18|TRBJ2-3|TRBD2
TGTGCCAGCTCACCTAAGCTAGCGGGCACAGATACGCAGTATTTT
CASSPKLAGTDTQYF
>-|TRBV10-3|TRBJ1-3|-
TGTGCCATCAGTGAGTCGGGGGGAGGAAACACCATATATTTT
CAISESGGGNTIYF
>-|TRBV25-1|TRBJ1-4|TRBD1
TGTGCCAGCAGTGAAGACAGGGTTAGAGCAACTAATGAAAAACTGTTTTTT
CASSEDRVRATNEKLFF
>-|TRBV6-5|TRBJ2-7|-
TGTGCCAGCAGTTACTCGACTGGGGGAGGTTCCTACGAGCAGTACTTC
CASSYSTGGGSYEQYF
>-|TRBV7-3|TRBJ2-1|TRBD2
TGTGCCAGCAGCTTAAGGCCTCCGGGACTAGCGGGATACAATGAGCAGTTCTTC
CASSLRPPGLAGYNEQFF
>-|TRBV12-3/TRBV12-4|TRBJ1-1|-
TGTGCCAGCAGTTTGACAGTAGGGGCTGAAGCTTTCTTT
CASSLTVGAEAFF
>-|TRBV6-2/TRBV6-3|TRBJ2-5|TRBD1
TGTGCCAGCAGTCACACAACGGGACAGTATCTTACGGAGACCCAGTACTTC
CASSHTTGQYLTETQYF
>few|TRBV20-1|TRBJ2-4|TRBD2
TGCAGTGCTGGTGGGGGGGGAGGCAAAAACATTCAGTACTTC
CSAGGGGGKNIQYF
>-|TRBV2|TRBJ2-3|TRBD2
TGTGCCAGCAGTCAAGGACTAGACACAGATACGCAGTATTTT
CASSQGLDTDTQYF
>-|TRBV27|TRBJ2-7|-
TGTGCCAGCAGTTTACGAAAAAACAGGGTTCCCTACGAGCAGTACTTC
CASSLRKNRVPYEQYF
>-|TRBV5-1|TRBJ2-1|-
TGCGCCAGCAGCTTGCGTCGGGGATACAATGAGCAGTTCTTC
CASSLRRGYNEQFF
>-|TRBV5-1|TRBJ1-3|-
TGCGCCAGCAGCTTGGGAACGCCAGGGTCTGGAAACACCATATATTTT
CASSLGTPGSGNTIYF
>once|TRBV6-6|TRBJ2-7|TRBD1
TGTGCCAGCAGTCGCTCCGGGACAGGGATCAACGAGCAGTACTTC
CASSRSGTGINEQYF
>-|TRBV4-2|TRBJ2-2|-
TGTGCCAGCAGCCAAGGTGGTAGGAACACCGGGGAGCTGTTTTTT
CASSQGGRNTGELFF
>-|TRBV6-4|TRBJ1-5|-
TGTGCCAGCAGTTGCACCTACAAGGAGAAGAGCAATCAGCCCCAGCATTTT
CASSCTYKEKSNQPQHF
>-|TRBV5-4|TRBJ1-2|-
TGTGCCAGCGGTCGGCCGGGATTCTATGGCTACACCTTC
CASGRPGFYGYTF
>-|TRBV7-9|TRBJ1-4|TRBD1
TGTGCCAGCAGCTTAGAGCCGGGACAGCGTAATGAAAAACTGTTTTTT
CASSLEPGQRNEKLFF
>few|TRBV29-1|TRBJ1-1|-
TGCAGCGTTGAGGGGCAGGTGATGAACACTGAAGCTTTCTTT
CSVEGQVMNTEAFF
>-|TRBV5-4|TRBJ2-2|TRBD1
TGTGCCAGCAGCTTGAGACAGGGTACCGGGGAGCTGTTTTTT
CASSLRQGTGELFF
>-|TRBV18|TRBJ1-1|-
TGTGCCAGCTCACCAGAGGCACAAAACACTGAAGCTTTCTTT
CASSPEAQNTEAFF